The 17 T cell receptor beta chains listed next were all sequenced from one sample in a study of OX40 agonist ivuxolimab in advanced cancers. Sequencing used immunoSEQ multiplex PCR; TCRdb keeps in-frame clones, though not all of them. The data show over 50,000 clones, approximately 90% seen once. Here the sequenced sample was CD4+ or CD8+ T cells sorted from blood, taken in a trial of the OX40 agonist ivuxolimab. These receptors originate from an adult with an advanced solid tumor such as melanoma, head and neck, liver or kidney cancer.

The rearrangement uses TRBV6-5 and TRBJ1-4; 7 bases are a match to TRBD1. Per germline, CDR1 MNHEY and CDR2 SVGAGI. The trim removed 6 bases at V and 4 bases at J, leaving 5 bases unmatched. This CDR3 has 14 amino acids. CDR3 bases: TGTGCCAGCAGGACAGGGCCCCGTAATGAAAAACTGTTTTTT. Protein: CASRTGPRNEKLFF.

This chain links TRBV7-3 with TRBJ2-6, with 8 bases matching TRBD1. In germline, CDR1 is SGHTA, CDR2 FQGTGA. Trimming took 5 bases from V and 0 from J; bases not matched to a gene: 9. The CDR3 sequence is 18 residues long. The CDR3 loop is CASSPRGQVLSGANVLTF. The CDR3 DNA follows: TGTGCCAGCAGCCCACGGGGACAGGTTCTCTCTGGGGCCAACGTCCTGACTTTC.

The chain has TRBV30 and TRBJ2-1; no firm D call. Looked up from germline, CDR1 is GTSNPN and CDR2 is SVGIG (reference sequence). Deletions cut 5 bases from V and 9 bases from J, with 8 bases between. The CDR3 has 10 residues. The CDR3 sequence is CAWGRSEQFF. The CDR3 bases are TGTGCCTGGGGGCGGAGTGAGCAGTTCTTC.

The chain recombines TRBV7-9 with TRBJ2-2; D gene unclear. Between the trimmed V and J ends, which lost 3 bases and 4 bases, there was a span of 9 bases. This CDR3 has 14 residues. CDR1 is SEHNR, CDR2 FQNEAQ, per germline (reference sequence). Here the CDR3 DNA reads TGTGCCAGCAGCTTCGAGACCTCCACCGGGGAGCTGTTTTTT. Translated: CASSFETSTGELFF.

The genes are TRBV11-2 and TRBJ1-2, with a weak D call TRBD1 (6 bases). V lost 2 bases and J 3 bases, leaving 13 bases between the germline ends. This CDR3 contains 15 residues. CDR1 SGHAT and CDR2 FQNNGV come from the germline V gene. The CDR3 loop is CASSLSGGRHYGYTF. In DNA form, the CDR3 reads TGTGCCAGCAGCTTAAGCGGGGGCCGGCACTATGGCTACACCTTC.

The genes are TRBV25-1 and TRBJ1-1; D gene unclear. Germline CDR1 reads MGHDK; CDR2 reads SYGVNS. This CDR3 is 14 amino acids long. Trimming cost V 3 bases and J 1 base, with 9 bases left between them. CDR3 protein: CASSDPQSNTEAFF. In DNA, the CDR3 is TGTGCCAGCAGTGATCCCCAATCGAACACTGAAGCTTTCTTT.

This clone was counted only a few times. The chain recombines TRBV6-5 with TRBJ1-1; D is undetermined. The V gene lost 2 bases and the J gene lost 11 bases, with 9 bases spanning the gap. Per germline, CDR1 MNHEY and CDR2 SVGAGI. The CDR3 runs to 11 residues. In DNA form, the CDR3 reads TGTGCCAGCAGTTACCCACCGAGGGCTTTCTTT. Amino acids: CASSYPPRAFF.

This sequence joins TRBV5-4 and TRBJ2-6; D is ambiguous. This CDR3 has 15 residues. Germline lookup yields CDR1 SGHNT and CDR2 YYREEE (reference sequence). The germline V and J ends were trimmed by 0 bases and 4 bases, with 8 bases remaining between them. In DNA form, the CDR3 reads TGTGCCAGCAGCTTGGGTACAAGCGGGGCCAACGTCCTGACTTTC. As protein: CASSLGTSGANVLTF.

This rearrangement joins TRBV6-6 to TRBJ2-7, with D maybe TRBD2 (6 bases). The CDR3 totals 14 residues. Per germline, CDR1 MNHNY and CDR2 SVGAGI (reference sequence). Trimming removed 5 bases at V and 2 bases at J, with 13 bases between. The CDR3 coding sequence is TGTGCCAGCAGTCCCCCGGGACTGCCCTACGAGCAGTACTTC. Its translation is CASSPPGLPYEQYF.

The V call is TRBV10-3, the J call TRBJ1-2; D remains ambiguous. The CDR3 spans 13 residues. V lost 2 bases, J lost 5 bases, and 9 bases lay in between. Germline CDR1 reads ENHRY; CDR2 reads SYGVKD. DNA of the CDR3: TGTGCCATCAGTGAGGTCGAGCTATATGGCTACACCTTC. Amino acids: CAISEVELYGYTF.

This clone appeared once. The genes are TRBV5-4 and TRBJ2-7, with D perhaps TRBD1 (6 bases). The V end was cut by 4 bases, the J end by 4 bases, with 12 bases between. This CDR3 has 13 amino acids. Germline CDR1 SGHNT, CDR2 YYREEE (reference sequence). CDR3 residues: CASSPVDSYEQYF. As DNA, the CDR3 is TGTGCCAGCAGCCCGGTGGACAGTTACGAGCAGTACTTC.

The CDR3 sequence is CASTEWGSSYEQYF. In DNA form, the CDR3 reads TGCGCCAGCACCGAGTGGGGGAGCTCCTACGAGCAGTACTTC. V is TRBV10-2 and J is TRBJ2-7; either TRBD1 or TRBD2 may supply D (5 bases each). Germline V gene lookup returns CDR1 WSHSY and CDR2 SAAADI. Trimming removed 7 bases at V and 0 bases at J, with 13 bases between. The CDR3 covers 14 residues.

The chain uses TRBV19 and TRBJ2-7; 9 bases are shared with TRBD1. This CDR3 has 12 residues. Trimming removed 7 bases from V and 7 bases from J; junction bases left unmatched: 5. Germline V CDR1 and CDR2: LNHDA, SQIVND (reference sequence). CDR3 residues: CASMGQGEEQYF. The CDR3 DNA sequence: TGTGCCAGTATGGGACAGGGTGAAGAGCAGTACTTC.

This clone was seen just once. The genes are TRBV30 and TRBJ2-1; perhaps TRBD1 as D (6 bases). The CDR3 runs to 13 residues. V dropped 7 bases and J dropped 6 bases, with 16 bases sitting between them. The germline CDR1 and CDR2 sequences are GTSNPN and SVGIG (reference sequence). The CDR3 protein is CALQGPPGNEQFF. The CDR3 region has the DNA TGTGCCTTACAGGGACCCCCTGGCAATGAGCAGTTCTTC.

The chain recombines TRBV7-3 with TRBJ2-7; 10 bases map to TRBD1. The CDR3 is 15 residues long. Trimming cost V 5 bases and J 5 bases; bases outside gene matches: 9. Germline CDR1 SGHTA, CDR2 FQGTGA. The CDR3 coding sequence is TGTGCCAGCAGCCTAGGGGCGGGACAGGGGAACGAGCAGTACTTC. Translated, it gives CASSLGAGQGNEQYF.

The chain joins TRBV28 to TRBJ1-1; D remains unclear. Trimming removed 3 bases at V and 0 bases at J, with 8 bases between. Per germline, CDR1 MDHEN and CDR2 SYDVKM. This CDR3 spans 14 amino acids. The CDR3 coding sequence is TGTGCCAGCAGTTTGCACCAACTGAACACTGAAGCTTTCTTT. It codes for CASSLHQLNTEAFF.

A few counts support this clone. The rearrangement links TRBV28 to TRBJ2-2; 8 positions match TRBD2. V lost 11 bases and J lost 6; bases outside the gene matches: 11. The CDR3 totals 14 residues. The germline CDR1 and CDR2 sequences are MDHEN and SYDVKM. CDR3 in amino acids: CAGSGRKVPGELFF. CDR3 nucleotides: TGTGCCGGAAGCGGGAGAAAAGTTCCCGGGGAGCTGTTTTTT.